These 4 T cell receptor beta chains originate from one sample sequenced in a study of blood T cell repertoires in COVID-19. TCRdb's copy holds only in-frame clones and misses some; the assay was immunoSEQ multiplex PCR. The sample has some 400,000 clones, 85% to 90% seen once. The material sequenced was PBMCs or T cells enriched from blood (not recorded which). The source of these receptors is a woman aged 25 to 39 who had recovered from COVID-19.

The rearrangement uses TRBV5-1 and TRBJ2-5; the match to TRBD1 covers 11 bases. With V trimmed by 0 bases and J by 1 base, 5 bases remained unmatched. This CDR3 contains 17 residues. In germline, CDR1 is SGHRS, CDR2 YFSETQ. The CDR3 DNA follows: TGCGCCAGCAGCTTGGCCGGGACAGGGGGGGTCCAAGAGACCCAGTACTTC. This sequence encodes CASSLAGTGGVQETQYF.

J is TRBJ1-2 and V is TRBV12-5; TRBD1 matches at 7 bases. The CDR3 contains 14 residues. Trimming cost V 1 base and J 2 bases; bases outside gene matches: 1. Germline V gene lookup returns CDR1 LGHNT and CDR2 FRNRAP. CDR3 residues: CASGLDRGNYGYTF. The CDR3 DNA reads as TGTGCTAGTGGTTTGGACAGGGGCAACTATGGCTACACCTTC.

The chain recombines TRBV6-5 with TRBJ1-1; TRBD1 is a possible D gene (5 bases). The V end was cut by 7 bases, the J end by 1 base, with 16 bases between. The CDR3 has 15 amino acids. Per germline, CDR1 MNHEY and CDR2 SVGAGI. The CDR3 here is CASMKGQVKNTEAFF. In DNA, the CDR3 is TGTGCCAGCATGAAGGGGCAGGTCAAGAACACTGAAGCTTTCTTT.

The gene calls are TRBV7-2 and TRBJ1-6; no clear D. CDR1 and CDR2 (germline): SGHTA, FQGNSA. This CDR3 is built from 17 residues. The ends were cut back, 1 base at V and 9 bases at J, with 19 bases in the middle. The CDR3 reads CASSLGGKLVVGSPLHF. CDR3 in DNA: TGTGCCAGCAGCTTAGGAGGAAAGTTGGTGGTTGGTTCACCCCTCCACTTT.